The clone carrying this T cell receptor beta chain appeared a single time. As yet, its antigen is unknown. This entry comes from a study of OX40 agonist ivuxolimab in advanced cancers. At the level of the study: Patients were treated with intravenous ivuxolimab, dosed at 0.01 to 10 mg/kg and infused every 2 weeks. Patients with prior anti-PD-1, anti-PD-L1 or anti-CTLA-4 therapy were eligible; less than 50% had some.

Produced via immunoSEQ multiplex PCR; TCRdb's table is partial and in-frame only. Found here are tens of thousands of clones, roughly 84% of them singletons; the top ten hold roughly 0.6%. Study results and caveats: Clones of CD4+ and CD8+ blood T cells grew by week 6 at doses of 0.1 to 3.0 mg/kg.

Trimming pared 1 base from V and 7 bases from J, leaving 10 bases between. This CDR3 is built from 13 residues. Germline V CDR1 and CDR2: LNHDA, SQIVND (reference sequence). Autoimmune disease history or systemic immunosuppression led to patients being barred. This TCR came from an adult with an advanced solid tumor such as melanoma, head and neck, liver or kidney cancer. The chain combines TRBV19 with TRBJ2-5; D might be TRBD1 (6 bases). The source was CD4+ or CD8+ T cells sorted from blood, collected in a trial of the OX40 agonist ivuxolimab. The CDR3 sequence is CASSIAGAGTQYF. CDR3 DNA sequence: TGTGCCAGTAGTATAGCAGGGGCAGGGACCCAGTACTTC.